Sequencing of this T cell receptor (beta chain) was carried out in a study of shared clonotypes between healthy human individuals. Study as a whole: Per donor, CD8 memory used one plate, CD8 naive used two, CD4 memory used three and CD4 naive used three.

This CDR3 region has 13 residues. The germline gives CDR1 SQVTM, CDR2 ANQGSEA. Trimming took 4 bases from V and 1 from J, leaving 8 bases between them. Sequencing was performed with immunoSEQ multiplex PCR; in TCRdb, only in-frame clones are kept and a portion is missing. Of some 1,400,000 clones in the sample, roughly 96% were seen once. Splitting the CD4+ cells yielded a CD45RA+ naive subset and a CD45RA-negative memory subset. This clone was observed a few times. The antigen is undetermined. This sample also contains other DNA sequences that code for the same CDR3. Study-wide points: Relative to clonotypes present in all four donors, those not shared had lower generation probabilities.

The TCR was taken from a man aged 25 to 40 in good health. The genes are TRBV29-1 and TRBJ1-5; D gene ambiguous. The sample taken for sequencing was naive CD4+ T cells sorted from blood. Subset meaning: CD45RA+ positively selected. CDR3 sequence: CSVAGGSNQPQHF. DNA of the CDR3: TGCAGCGTTGCGGGTGGAAGCAATCAGCCCCAGCATTTT.